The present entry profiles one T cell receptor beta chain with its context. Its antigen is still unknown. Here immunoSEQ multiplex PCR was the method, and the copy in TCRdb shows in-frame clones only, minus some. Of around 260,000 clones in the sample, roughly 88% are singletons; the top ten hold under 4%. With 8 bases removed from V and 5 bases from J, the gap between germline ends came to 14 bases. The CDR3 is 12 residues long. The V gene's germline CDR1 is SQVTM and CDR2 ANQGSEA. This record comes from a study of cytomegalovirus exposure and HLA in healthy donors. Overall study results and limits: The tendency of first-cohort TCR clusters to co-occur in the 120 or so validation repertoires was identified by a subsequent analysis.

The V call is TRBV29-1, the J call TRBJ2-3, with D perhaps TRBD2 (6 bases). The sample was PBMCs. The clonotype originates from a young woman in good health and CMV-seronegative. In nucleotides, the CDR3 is TGCAGCCTCTTTAGCGGCGTAGATACGCAGTATTTT. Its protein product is CSLFSGVDTQYF.